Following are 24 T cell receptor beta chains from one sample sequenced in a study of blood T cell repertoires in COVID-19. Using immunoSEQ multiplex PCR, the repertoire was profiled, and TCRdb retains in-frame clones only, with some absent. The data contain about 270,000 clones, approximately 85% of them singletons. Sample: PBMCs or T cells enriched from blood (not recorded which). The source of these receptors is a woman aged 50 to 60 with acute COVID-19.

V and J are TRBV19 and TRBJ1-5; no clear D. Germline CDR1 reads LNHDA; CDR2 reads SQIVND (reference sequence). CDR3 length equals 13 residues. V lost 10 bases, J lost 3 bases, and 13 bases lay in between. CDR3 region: CATHREYNQPQHF. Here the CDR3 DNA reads TGTGCCACGCATCGGGAGTACAATCAGCCCCAGCATTTT.

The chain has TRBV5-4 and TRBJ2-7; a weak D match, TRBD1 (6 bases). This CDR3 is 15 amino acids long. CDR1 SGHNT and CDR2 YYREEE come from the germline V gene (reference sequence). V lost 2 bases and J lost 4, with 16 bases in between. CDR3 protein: CASSFVFGGKYEQYF. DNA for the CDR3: TGTGCCAGCAGCTTTGTCTTTGGGGGCAAGTACGAGCAGTACTTC.

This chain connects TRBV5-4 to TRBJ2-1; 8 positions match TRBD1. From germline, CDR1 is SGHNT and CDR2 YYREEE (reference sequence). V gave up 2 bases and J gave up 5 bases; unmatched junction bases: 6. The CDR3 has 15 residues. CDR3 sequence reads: CASSFWDRPNNEQFF. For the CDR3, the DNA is TGTGCCAGCAGCTTTTGGGACAGGCCTAACAATGAGCAGTTCTTC. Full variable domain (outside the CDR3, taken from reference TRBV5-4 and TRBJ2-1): ETGVTQSPTHLIKTRGQQVTLRCSSQSGHNTVSWYQQALGQGPQFIFQYYREEENGRGNFPPRFSGLQFPNYSSELNVNALELDDSALYLCASSFWDRPNNEQFFGPGTRLTVL.

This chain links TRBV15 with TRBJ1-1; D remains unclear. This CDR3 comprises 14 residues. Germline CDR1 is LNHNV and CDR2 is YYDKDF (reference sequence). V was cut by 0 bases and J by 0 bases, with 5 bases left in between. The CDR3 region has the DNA TGTGCCACCAGCAGAGATAGCCTGAACACTGAAGCTTTCTTT. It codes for CATSRDSLNTEAFF.

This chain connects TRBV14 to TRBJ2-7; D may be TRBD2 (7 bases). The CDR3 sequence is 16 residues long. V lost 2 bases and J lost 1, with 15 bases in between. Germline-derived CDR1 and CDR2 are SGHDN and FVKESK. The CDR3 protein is CASSQNGGGASYEQYF. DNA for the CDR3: TGTGCCAGCAGCCAAAATGGGGGGGGCGCGTCCTACGAGCAGTACTTC. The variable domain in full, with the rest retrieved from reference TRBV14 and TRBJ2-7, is EAGVTQFPSHSVIEKGQTVTLRCDPISGHDNLYWYRRVMGKEIKFLLHFVKESKQDESGMPNNRFLAERTGGTYSTLKVQPAELEDSGVYFCASSQNGGGASYEQYFGPGTRLTVT.

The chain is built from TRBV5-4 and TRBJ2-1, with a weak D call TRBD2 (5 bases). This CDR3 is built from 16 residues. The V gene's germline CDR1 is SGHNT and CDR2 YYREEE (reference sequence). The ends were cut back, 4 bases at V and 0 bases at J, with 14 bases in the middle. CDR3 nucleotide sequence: TGTGCCAGCAGCCCACGGGGTCCCCGCTCCTACAATGAGCAGTTCTTC. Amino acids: CASSPRGPRSYNEQFF. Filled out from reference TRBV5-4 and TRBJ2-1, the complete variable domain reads ETGVTQSPTHLIKTRGQQVTLRCSSQSGHNTVSWYQQALGQGPQFIFQYYREEENGRGNFPPRFSGLQFPNYSSELNVNALELDDSALYLCASSPRGPRSYNEQFFGPGTRLTVL.

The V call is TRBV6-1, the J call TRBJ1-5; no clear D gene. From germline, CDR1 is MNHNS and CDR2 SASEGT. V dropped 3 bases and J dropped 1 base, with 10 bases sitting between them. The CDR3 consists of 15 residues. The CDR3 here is CASSEGISSNQPQHF. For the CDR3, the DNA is TGTGCCAGCAGTGAGGGCATCTCAAGCAATCAGCCCCAGCATTTT.

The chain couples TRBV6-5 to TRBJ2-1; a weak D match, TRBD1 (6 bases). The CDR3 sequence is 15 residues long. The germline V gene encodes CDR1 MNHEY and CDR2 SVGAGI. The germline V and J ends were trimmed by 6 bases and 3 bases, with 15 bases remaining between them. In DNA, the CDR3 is TGTGCCAGCAGCGACACAGGGAAAAACTACAATGAGCAGTTCTTC. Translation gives CASSDTGKNYNEQFF.

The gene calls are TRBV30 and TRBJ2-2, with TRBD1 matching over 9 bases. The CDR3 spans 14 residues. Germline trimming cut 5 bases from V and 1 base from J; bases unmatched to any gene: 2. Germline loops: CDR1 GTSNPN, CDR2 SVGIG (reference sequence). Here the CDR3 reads CAWGGQGNTGELFF. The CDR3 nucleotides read TGTGCCTGGGGGGGACAGGGGAACACCGGGGAGCTGTTTTTT.

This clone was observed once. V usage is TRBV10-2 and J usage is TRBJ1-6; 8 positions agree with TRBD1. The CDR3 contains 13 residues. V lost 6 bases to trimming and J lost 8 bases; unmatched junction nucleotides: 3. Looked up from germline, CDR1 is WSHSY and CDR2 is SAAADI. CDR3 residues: CASRQGEDSPLHF. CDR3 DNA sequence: TGCGCCAGCAGACAGGGGGAGGATTCACCCCTCCACTTT.

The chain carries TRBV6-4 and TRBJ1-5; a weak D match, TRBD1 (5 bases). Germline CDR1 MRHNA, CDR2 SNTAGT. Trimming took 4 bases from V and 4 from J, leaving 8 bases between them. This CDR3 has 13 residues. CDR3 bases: TGTGCCAGCAGTGTAGGGGATAATCAGCCCCAGCATTTT. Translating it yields CASSVGDNQPQHF.

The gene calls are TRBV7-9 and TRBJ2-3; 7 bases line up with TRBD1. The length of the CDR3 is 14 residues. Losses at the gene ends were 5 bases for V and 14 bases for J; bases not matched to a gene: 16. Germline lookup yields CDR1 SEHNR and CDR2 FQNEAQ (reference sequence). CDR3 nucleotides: TGTGCCAGCAGCCCCCTCGGGACAGAGCCCTTACCGTATTTT. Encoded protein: CASSPLGTEPLPYF.

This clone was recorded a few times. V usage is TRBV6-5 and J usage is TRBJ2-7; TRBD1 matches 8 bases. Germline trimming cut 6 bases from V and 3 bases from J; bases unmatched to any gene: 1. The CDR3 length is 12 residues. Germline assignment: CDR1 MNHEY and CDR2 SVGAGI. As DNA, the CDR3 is TGTGCCAGCAGGGGACAGGACTACGAGCAGTACTTC. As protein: CASRGQDYEQYF.

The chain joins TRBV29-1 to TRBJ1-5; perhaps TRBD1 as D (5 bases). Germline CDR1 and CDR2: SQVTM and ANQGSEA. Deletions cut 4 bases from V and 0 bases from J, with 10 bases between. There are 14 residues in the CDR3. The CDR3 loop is CSVGRGDSNQPQHF. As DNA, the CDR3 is TGCAGCGTTGGCCGGGGGGATAGCAATCAGCCCCAGCATTTT.

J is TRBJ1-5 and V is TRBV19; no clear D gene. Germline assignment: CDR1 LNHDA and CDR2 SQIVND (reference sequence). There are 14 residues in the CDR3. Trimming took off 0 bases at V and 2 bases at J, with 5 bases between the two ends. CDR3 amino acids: CASSIETGNQPQHF. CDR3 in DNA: TGTGCCAGTAGTATAGAAACAGGCAATCAGCCCCAGCATTTT.

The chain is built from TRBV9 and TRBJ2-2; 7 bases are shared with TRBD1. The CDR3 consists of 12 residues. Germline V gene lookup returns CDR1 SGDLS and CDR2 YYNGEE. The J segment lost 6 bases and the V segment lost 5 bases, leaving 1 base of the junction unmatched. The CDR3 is CASRTGSGELFF. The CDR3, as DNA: TGTGCCAGCAGGACAGGGTCCGGGGAGCTGTTTTTT.

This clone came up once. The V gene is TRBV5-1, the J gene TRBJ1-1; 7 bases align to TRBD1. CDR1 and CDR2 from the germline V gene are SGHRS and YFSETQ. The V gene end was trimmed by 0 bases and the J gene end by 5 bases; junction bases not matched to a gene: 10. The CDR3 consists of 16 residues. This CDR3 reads CASSLGRTGEGTEAFF. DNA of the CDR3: TGCGCCAGCAGCTTGGGTCGGACAGGCGAGGGAACTGAAGCTTTCTTT. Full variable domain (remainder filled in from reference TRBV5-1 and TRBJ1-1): KAGVTQTPRYLIKTRGQQVTLSCSPISGHRSVSWYQQTPGQGLQFLFEYFSETQRNKGNFPGRFSGRQFSNSRSEMNVSTLELGDSALYLCASSLGRTGEGTEAFFGQGTRLTVV.

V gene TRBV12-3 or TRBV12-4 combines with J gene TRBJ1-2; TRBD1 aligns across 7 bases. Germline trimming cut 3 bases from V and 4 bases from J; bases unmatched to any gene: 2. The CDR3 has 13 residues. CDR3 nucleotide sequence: TGTGCCAGCAGTTTGGGACAGATCTATGGCTACACCTTC. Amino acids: CASSLGQIYGYTF.

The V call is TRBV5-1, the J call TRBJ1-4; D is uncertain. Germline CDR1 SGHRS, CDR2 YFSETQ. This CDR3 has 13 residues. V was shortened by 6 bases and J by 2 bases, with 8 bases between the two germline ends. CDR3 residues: CASKAGTNEKLFF. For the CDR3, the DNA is TGCGCCAGCAAGGCGGGGACTAATGAAAAACTGTTTTTT. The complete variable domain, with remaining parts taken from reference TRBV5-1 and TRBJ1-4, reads KAGVTQTPRYLIKTRGQQVTLSCSPISGHRSVSWYQQTPGQGLQFLFEYFSETQRNKGNFPGRFSGRQFSNSRSEMNVSTLELGDSALYLCASKAGTNEKLFFGSGTQLSVL.

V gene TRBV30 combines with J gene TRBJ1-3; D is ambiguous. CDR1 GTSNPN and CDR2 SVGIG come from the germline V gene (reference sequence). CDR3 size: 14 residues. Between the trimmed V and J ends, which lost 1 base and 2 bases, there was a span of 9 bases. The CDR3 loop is CAWSEGVPGNTIYF. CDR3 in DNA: TGTGCCTGGAGTGAGGGAGTCCCTGGAAACACCATATATTTT.

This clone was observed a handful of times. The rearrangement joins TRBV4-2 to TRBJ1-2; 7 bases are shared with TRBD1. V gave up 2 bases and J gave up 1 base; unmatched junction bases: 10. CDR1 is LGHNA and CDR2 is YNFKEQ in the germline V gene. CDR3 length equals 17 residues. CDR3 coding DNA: TGTGCCAGCAGCCAACAGGACAGGAGTTTCCTTAACTATGGCTACACCTTC. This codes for CASSQQDRSFLNYGYTF.

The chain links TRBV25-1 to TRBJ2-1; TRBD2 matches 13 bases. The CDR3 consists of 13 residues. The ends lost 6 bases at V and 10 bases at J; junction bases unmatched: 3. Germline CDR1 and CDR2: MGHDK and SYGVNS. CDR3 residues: CASSTSGGVEQFF. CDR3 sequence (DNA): TGTGCCAGCAGCACTAGCGGGGGGGTCGAGCAGTTCTTC.

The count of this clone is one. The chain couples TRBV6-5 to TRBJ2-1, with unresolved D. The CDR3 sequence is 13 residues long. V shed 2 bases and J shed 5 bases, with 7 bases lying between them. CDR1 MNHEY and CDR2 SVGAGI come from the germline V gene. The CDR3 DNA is TGTGCCAGCAGTTACCTACGGGACAATGAGCAGTTCTTC. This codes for CASSYLRDNEQFF.

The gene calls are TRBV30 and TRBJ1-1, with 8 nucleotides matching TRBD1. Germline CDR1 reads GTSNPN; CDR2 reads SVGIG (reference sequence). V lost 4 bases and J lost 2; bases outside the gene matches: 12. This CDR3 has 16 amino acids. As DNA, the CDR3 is TGTGCCTGGATTTGGTTCCCGGGACAGGTTAACACTGAAGCTTTCTTT. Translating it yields CAWIWFPGQVNTEAFF.